This T cell receptor (beta chain) was found in a study of graft-versus-host responses after intestinal transplantation. Method: immunoSEQ multiplex PCR; TCRdb's copy keeps in-frame clones and lacks some. The data hold about 59,000 clones, with around 93% observed a single time. Unmatched junction bases numbered 3, after V lost 3 bases and J lost 4 bases. Germline CDR1 reads SQVTM; CDR2 reads ANQGSEA. This CDR3 has 15 amino acids. A word on this clone: Its antigen is not known.

General study results and limits: GvH clones were found in recipient marrow; some appeared first in ileum or blood. Among circulating GvH clones, peak levels were associated with early post-transplant declines in HvG clones. High graft-versus-host to host-versus-graft T cell clonal ratios marked allografts of patients with graft-donor macrochimerism.

The clonotype was recovered from a human donor who was the organ donor for an intestinal transplant. Here the sequenced sample was unstimulated CD4+ T cells sorted from spleen or lymph node cells, taken before transplant. J is TRBJ2-1 and V is TRBV29-1, with 13 bases fitting TRBD2. The DNA of the CDR3 is TGCAGCGTTGACCAGGGACTAGCGGGGTACAATGAGCAGTTCTTC. Protein sequence: CSVDQGLAGYNEQFF.